Each of the 9 T cell receptor beta chains below was sequenced from the same sample in a study of blood T cells in healthy people across ages. Using a J-beta primer mix together with a sample-barcoded 5' primer, a second PCR was run for 7 to 11 cycles. TCRdb fed the 5' RACE reads into MiXCR, producing one record per CDR3 protein. The table lists about 1.5 million distinct CDR3 sequences, about 45% of them singletons. The material sequenced was blood. Receptors were obtained from a woman in her late teens or twenties in good health.

This clonotype was detected only a few times. V gene TRBV12-3 or TRBV12-4 combines with J gene TRBJ1-2, with 8 bases identical to TRBD1. The CDR3 length is 12 residues. With 3 bases clipped from V and 8 bases from J, the junction kept 2 bases outside the gene matches. Here the CDR3 reads CASSFGDRGYTF. The CDR3 DNA follows: TGTGCCAGCAGTTTTGGGGACAGGGGCTACACCTTC.

V and J are TRBV12-3 or TRBV12-4 and TRBJ1-6, with 7 bases lining up with TRBD1. V shed 3 bases and J 9 bases; nucleotides not matched to a gene: 5. The CDR3 has 14 amino acids. CDR3 bases: TGTGCCAGCAGTTTTCAGGGGGGGGGTTCACCCCTCCACTTT. Protein sequence: CASSFQGGGSPLHF.

The chain employs TRBV20-1 and TRBJ2-7; D is undetermined. The germline V gene has CDR1 DFQATT and CDR2 SNEGSKA (reference sequence). The CDR3 covers 15 residues. Trimming removed 5 bases from V and 0 bases from J, with 17 bases in between. CDR3 residues: CSAGSAAHISYEQYF. CDR3 in DNA: TGCAGTGCTGGTTCCGCCGCCCACATCTCCTACGAGCAGTACTTC.

This sequence joins TRBV6-2 or TRBV6-3 and TRBJ1-2, with D perhaps matching TRBD1 (6 bases). Trimming pared 7 bases from V and 3 bases from J, leaving 18 bases between. The CDR3 is 15 amino acids. Germline V gives CDR1 MNHEY, CDR2 SVGEGT. In DNA, the CDR3 is TGTGCCAGCATAGAAACCGCGGACAGCGACTATGGCTACACCTTC. Translation gives CASIETADSDYGYTF.

On this clonotype: One end of the junction does not line up with germline, which may come from a read error. The rearrangement joins TRBV6-5 to TRBJ2-5; unclear D gene. Germline assignment: CDR1 MNHEY and CDR2 SVGAGI. The CDR3 contains 13 residues. DNA for the CDR3: TGTGCCGGCAGTTCCGGGTGGGAAGGGACCCAGTACTTC. It is translated as CAGSSGWEGTQYF.

This clonotype was found a few times. The V gene is TRBV4-3, the J gene TRBJ2-7; 10 bases match TRBD2. V was clipped by 0 bases and J by 4 bases; unmatched bases: 6. CDR3 length equals 16 residues. Per germline, CDR1 LGHNA and CDR2 YSLEER. The CDR3 reads CASSQDLSGGAYEQYF. The CDR3 DNA reads TGCGCCAGCAGCCAAGATCTCAGCGGGGGGGCTTACGAGCAGTACTTC.

J is TRBJ2-5 and V is TRBV20-1, with a tentative D call TRBD2 (6 bases). The CDR3 sequence is 15 residues long. Germline CDR1 reads DFQATT; CDR2 reads SNEGSKA (reference sequence). Trimming pared 2 bases from V and 2 bases from J, leaving 15 bases between. CDR3 coding DNA: TGCAGTGCTAGAACGGCGGGGAGTAATCAAGAGACCCAGTACTTC. Translation: CSARTAGSNQETQYF.

This clonotype was detected a few times. The chain links TRBV5-1 to TRBJ1-2; the D is unclear. Germline CDR1 SGHRS, CDR2 YFSETQ. The CDR3 has 16 residues. The V gene lost 0 bases and the J gene lost 3 bases, with 15 bases spanning the gap. As DNA, the CDR3 is TGCGCCAGCAGCTTGGCTCCCATGAGACCGGACTATGGCTACACCTTC. Encoded protein: CASSLAPMRPDYGYTF.

This chain joins TRBV4-3 and TRBJ2-6; TRBD1 agrees at 7 bases. CDR1 and CDR2 (germline): LGHNA, YSLEER. The CDR3 contains 16 residues. With 3 bases clipped from V and 2 bases from J, the junction kept 4 bases outside the gene matches. Here the CDR3 DNA reads TGCGCCAGCAGCCAGGCGACAGGGCCTGGGGCCAACGTCCTGACTTTC. This translates into CASSQATGPGANVLTF.